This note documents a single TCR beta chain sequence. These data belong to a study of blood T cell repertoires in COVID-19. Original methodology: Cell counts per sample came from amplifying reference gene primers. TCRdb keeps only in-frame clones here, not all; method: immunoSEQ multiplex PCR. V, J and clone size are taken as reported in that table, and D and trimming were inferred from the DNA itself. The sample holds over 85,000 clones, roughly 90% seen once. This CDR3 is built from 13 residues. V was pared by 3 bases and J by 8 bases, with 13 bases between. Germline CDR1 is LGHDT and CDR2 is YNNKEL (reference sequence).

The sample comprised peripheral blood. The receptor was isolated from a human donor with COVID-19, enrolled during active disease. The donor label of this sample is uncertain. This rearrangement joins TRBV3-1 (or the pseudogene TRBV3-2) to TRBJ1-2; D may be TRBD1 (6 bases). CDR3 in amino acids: CASSQVGADGYTF. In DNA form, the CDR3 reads TGTGCCAGCAGCCAGGTGGGGGCTGACGGCTACACCTTC.